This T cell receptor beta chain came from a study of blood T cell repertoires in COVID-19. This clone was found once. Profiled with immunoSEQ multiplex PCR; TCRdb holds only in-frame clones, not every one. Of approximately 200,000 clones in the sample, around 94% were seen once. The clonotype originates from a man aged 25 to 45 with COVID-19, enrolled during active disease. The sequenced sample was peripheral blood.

CDR3 sequence reads: CASSYEEGGGLQETQYF. For the CDR3, the DNA is TGTGCCAGCAGTTACGAGGAGGGGGGGGGTTTACAAGAGACCCAGTACTTC. The V call is TRBV6-2 or TRBV6-3, the J call TRBJ2-5, with D possibly TRBD2 on 7 matching bases. Trimming took off 2 bases at V and 2 bases at J, with 18 bases between the two ends. CDR3 length equals 17 residues. Germline V gene data show CDR1 as MNHEY and CDR2 as SVGEGT.